These T cell receptor beta chains were read from a single sample in a study of CD8 T cells in ankylosing spondylitis. TCRdb re-called the 5' RACE reads through MiXCR, storing one row per CDR3 protein. The table shows 85,000 to 100,000 distinct CDR3 sequences, with roughly 10% occurring only once. The sequencing sample was made of blood, either unsorted or a sorted T cell fraction (not recorded which). These receptors were collected from a male donor with ankylosing spondylitis or in good health (not recorded which). The conserved cysteine and the conserved F or W are not part of the CDR3 here. Each record gives: J gene, clone size, V gene, CDR3 protein. Clone size is shown for a subset of rows, as once, few, many or a class of expanded clone.

J: TRBJ1-3; size: NA; V: TRBV14; CDR3: ASSQAGAHSGNTIY
J: TRBJ1-5; size: many; V: TRBV20-1; CDR3: SASQGQGISNQPQH
J: TRBJ2-7; size: NA; V: TRBV29-1; CDR3: SVMDRAKDEQY
J: TRBJ1-6; size: few; V: TRBV6-1; CDR3: ASSRTGTGRNNSPLH
J: TRBJ2-1; size: few; V: TRBV10-3; CDR3: AISIAGDFGF
J: TRBJ2-1; size: few; V: TRBV12-3/TRBV12-4; CDR3: ASSLDGGGDEQF
J: TRBJ2-7; size: many; V: TRBV12-2; CDR3: ASRTGTGNMYEQY
J: TRBJ2-1; size: NA; V: TRBV29-1; CDR3: SVEGQAINEQF
J: TRBJ2-7; size: NA; V: TRBV29-1; CDR3: SVERTGGGEQH
J: TRBJ2-5; size: many; V: TRBV7-2; CDR3: ASSLVSLSRTQY
J: TRBJ2-4; size: many; V: TRBV5-1; CDR3: ASSYRDRESDIQY
J: TRBJ2-5; size: many; V: TRBV29-1; CDR3: SVETGNRETQY
J: TRBJ2-3; size: NA; V: TRBV7-2; CDR3: ASSFRRGGPDTQY
J: TRBJ2-1; size: many; V: TRBV7-2; CDR3: ASSLVSRRNNNEQF
J: TRBJ2-7; size: many; V: TRBV28; CDR3: ASSLQGLAYEQY
J: TRBJ1-1; size: many; V: TRBV11-2; CDR3: ASSLVEALGTEAF
J: TRBJ2-5; size: many; V: TRBV12-3/TRBV12-4; CDR3: ASSLSGGETQY
J: TRBJ1-2; size: many; V: TRBV24-1; CDR3: ATSRANYGYT
J: TRBJ2-1; size: many; V: TRBV5-1; CDR3: ASSRDGRSSYNEQF
J: TRBJ2-3; size: many; V: TRBV20-1; CDR3: SVGRTTTDTQY
J: TRBJ2-5; size: many; V: TRBV5-1; CDR3: ASSPRSPQETQY
J: TRBJ2-7; size: many; V: TRBV6-2/TRBV6-3; CDR3: ASSSTGGNYEQY
J: TRBJ2-1; size: many; V: TRBV5-1; CDR3: ASSSWDRSYNEQF
J: TRBJ2-7; size: NA; V: TRBV7-8; CDR3: ASSQGTASYEQY
J: TRBJ2-3; size: many; V: TRBV11-2; CDR3: ASSLHLTDTQY
J: TRBJ2-1; size: many; V: TRBV5-4; CDR3: ASSSRDNPNEQF
J: TRBJ2-7; size: many; V: TRBV7-4; CDR3: ASSSRQGSSYEQY
J: TRBJ1-5; size: many; V: TRBV20-1; CDR3: SVGVNNQPQH
J: TRBJ2-3; size: many; V: TRBV5-1; CDR3: ASSSGTGGKDTQY
J: TRBJ2-5; size: many; V: TRBV12-3/TRBV12-4; CDR3: ASKETSGGAETQY
J: TRBJ1-3; size: many; V: TRBV9; CDR3: ASSGDGENTIY
J: TRBJ2-3; size: many; V: TRBV23-1; CDR3: ASSQSVRATLVEY
J: TRBJ2-3; size: few; V: TRBV7-2; CDR3: ASSLDLAGATDTQY
J: TRBJ2-3; size: many; V: TRBV15; CDR3: ATSSKTLAGGKNTDTQY